This T cell receptor (beta chain) was observed in a study of cytomegalovirus exposure and HLA in healthy donors. In the PCR, 60 Vbeta and 13 Jbeta primers were used. The protocol was immunoSEQ multiplex PCR, while the TCRdb copy is restricted to in-frame clones and leaves out a portion. The table shows under 250,000 clones, with approximately 80% occurring only once. V shed 2 bases, J shed 5 bases, and the junction held 7 bases outside the gene matches. This CDR3 has 14 residues. Germline CDR1 is SQVTM and CDR2 is ANQGSEA. Sequenced input: PBMCs. This sequence was found in a woman aged 60-75 years in good health and CMV-seropositive. The rearrangement joins TRBV29-1 to TRBJ2-7, with 9 bases lining up with TRBD2. CDR3 protein: CSVELASGTDEQYF. CDR3 coding DNA: TGCAGCGTTGAATTGGCTAGCGGGACCGACGAGCAGTACTTC.